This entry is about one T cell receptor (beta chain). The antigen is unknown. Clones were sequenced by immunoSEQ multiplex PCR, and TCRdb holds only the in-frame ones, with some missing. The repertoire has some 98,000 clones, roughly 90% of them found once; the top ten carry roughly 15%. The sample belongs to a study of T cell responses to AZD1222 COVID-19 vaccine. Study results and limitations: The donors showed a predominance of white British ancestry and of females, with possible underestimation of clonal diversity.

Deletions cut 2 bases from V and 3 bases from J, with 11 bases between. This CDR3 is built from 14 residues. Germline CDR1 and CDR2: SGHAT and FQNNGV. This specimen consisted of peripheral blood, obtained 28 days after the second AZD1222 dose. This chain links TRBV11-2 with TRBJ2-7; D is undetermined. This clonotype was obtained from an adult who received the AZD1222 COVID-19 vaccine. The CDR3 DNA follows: TGTGCCAGCAGCTTAACATCTCCAGGCTACGAGCAGTACTTC. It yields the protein CASSLTSPGYEQYF.